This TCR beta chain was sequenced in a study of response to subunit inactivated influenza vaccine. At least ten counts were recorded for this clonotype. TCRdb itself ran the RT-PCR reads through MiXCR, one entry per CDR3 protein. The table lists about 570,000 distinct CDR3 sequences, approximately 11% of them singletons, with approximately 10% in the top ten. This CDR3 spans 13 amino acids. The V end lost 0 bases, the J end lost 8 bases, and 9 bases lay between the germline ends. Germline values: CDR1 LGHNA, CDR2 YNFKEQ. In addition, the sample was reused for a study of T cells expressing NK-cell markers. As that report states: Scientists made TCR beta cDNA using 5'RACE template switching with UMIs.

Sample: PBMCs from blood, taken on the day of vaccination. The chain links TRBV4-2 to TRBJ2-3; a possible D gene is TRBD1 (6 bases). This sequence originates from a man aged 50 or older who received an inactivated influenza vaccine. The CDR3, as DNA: TGTGCCAGCAGCCAAGATGACAGGAGTACGCAGTATTTT. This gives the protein CASSQDDRSTQYF.